This T cell receptor beta chain was observed in a study of T cell responses to AZD1222 COVID-19 vaccine. Study summary: Second-dose timings of about 4 or about 12 weeks were pooled.

CDR3 size: 15 residues. The ends lost 5 bases at V and 3 bases at J; junction bases unmatched: 7. Germline V gene lookup returns CDR1 SGHTA and CDR2 FQGNSA. Study-level points and caveats: Increases in Spike-specific TCR breadth and depth were seen after two AZD1222 doses. Scientists sampled the repertoires only once the peak T cell response had passed. Across spike, vaccine-associated CD4 TCRs were found, dominant at 160-218 and 743-854.

Sequenced by immunoSEQ multiplex PCR; TCRdb stores in-frame clones only, minus some. Of about 150,000 clones listed, approximately 90% are singletons. There are a few counts of this clone. The antigen is undetermined. The sample was peripheral blood, taken on day 0 of AZD1222 vaccination. This TCR derives from an adult in good health. The chain recombines TRBV7-2 with TRBJ2-1; TRBD2 agrees at 7 bases. The CDR3, as DNA: TGTGCCAGCAGCCTGTGGGGCGGGGGCTACAATGAGCAGTTCTTC. As protein: CASSLWGGGYNEQFF.